This section outlines one T cell receptor (beta chain) sequence together with its context. Its antigen is unknown. This sample is drawn from a study of T cell repertoires in cytomegalovirus infection. Whole-study context: Alongside well-studied HLA-B-restricted CMV epitopes, recently identified HLA-C-restricted CMV epitopes were also used. Public TCR beta signatures indicated both CMV infection and matching HLA type. Study-level results: Frequencies of public TCR beta families were cumulated, and this identified carriers of CMV plus the relevant HLA. Dominating the ex vivo response were HLA-C-restricted CMV-specific TCR beta clonotypes.

TCRdb used MiXCR to reprocess the reads, holding one entry per CDR3 protein. This sample has about 770,000 distinct CDR3 sequences, with about 27% found just once. The sample in question was cultured CD8+ T cells from PBMCs, obtained from culture after CMV antigen stimulation. The receptor was isolated from a human donor in good health (CMV status not recorded). Some clones in this sample may be carry-over from other donors' samples.

The CDR3 region is CASMEQGGYTF. The DNA of the CDR3 is TGTGCCAGCATGGAGCAGGGTGGCTACACCTTC. The chain recombines TRBV6-6 with TRBJ1-2, with D perhaps TRBD1 (5 bases). CDR1 MNHNY and CDR2 SVGAGI come from the germline V gene (reference sequence). The CDR3 is 11 residues long. Deletions cut 7 bases from V and 7 bases from J, with 10 bases between.